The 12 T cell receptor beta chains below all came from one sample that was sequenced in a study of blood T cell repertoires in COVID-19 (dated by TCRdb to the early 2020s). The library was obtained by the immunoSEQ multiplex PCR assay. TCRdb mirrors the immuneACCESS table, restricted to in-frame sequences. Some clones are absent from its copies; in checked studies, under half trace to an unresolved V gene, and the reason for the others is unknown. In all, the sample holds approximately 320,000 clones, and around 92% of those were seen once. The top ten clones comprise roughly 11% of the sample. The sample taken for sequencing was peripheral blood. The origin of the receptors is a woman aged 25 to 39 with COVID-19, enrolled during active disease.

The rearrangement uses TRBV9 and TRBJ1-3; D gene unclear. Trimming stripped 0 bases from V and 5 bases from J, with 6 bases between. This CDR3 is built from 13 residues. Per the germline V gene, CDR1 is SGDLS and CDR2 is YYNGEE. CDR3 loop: CASSVGQRNTIYF. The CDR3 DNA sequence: TGTGCCAGCAGCGTAGGTCAGAGAAACACCATATATTTT.

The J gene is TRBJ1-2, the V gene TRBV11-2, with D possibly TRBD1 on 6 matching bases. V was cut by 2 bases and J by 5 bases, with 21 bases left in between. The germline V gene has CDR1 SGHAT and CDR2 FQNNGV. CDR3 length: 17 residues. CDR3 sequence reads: CASSLLGGRLQGYGYTF. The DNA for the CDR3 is TGTGCCAGCAGCTTACTTGGCGGAAGGTTACAGGGTTATGGCTACACCTTC.

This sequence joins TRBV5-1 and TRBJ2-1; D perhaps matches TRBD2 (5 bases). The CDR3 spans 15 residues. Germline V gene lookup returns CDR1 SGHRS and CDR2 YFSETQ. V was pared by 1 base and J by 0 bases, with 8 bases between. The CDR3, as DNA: TGCGCCAGCAGCTTGTCGGGAAGCTCCTACAATGAGCAGTTCTTC. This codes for CASSLSGSSYNEQFF.

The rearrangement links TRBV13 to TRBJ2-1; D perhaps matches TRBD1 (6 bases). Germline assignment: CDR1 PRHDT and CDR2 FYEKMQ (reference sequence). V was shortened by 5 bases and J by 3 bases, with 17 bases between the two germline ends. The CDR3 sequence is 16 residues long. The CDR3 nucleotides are TGTGCCAGCAGCCCGCTTAGGGACACCGGCTACAATGAGCAGTTCTTC. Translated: CASSPLRDTGYNEQFF.

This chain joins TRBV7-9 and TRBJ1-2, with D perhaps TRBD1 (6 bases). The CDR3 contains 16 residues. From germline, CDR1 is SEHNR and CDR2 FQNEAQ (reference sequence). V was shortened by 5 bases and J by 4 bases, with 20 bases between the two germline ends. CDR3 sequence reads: CASSPPGEGLTYGYTF. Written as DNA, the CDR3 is TGTGCCAGCAGCCCACCAGGGGAGGGGTTAACCTATGGCTACACCTTC.

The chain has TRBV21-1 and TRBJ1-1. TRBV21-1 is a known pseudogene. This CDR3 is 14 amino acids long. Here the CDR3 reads CAKGIGRGGTEAFF. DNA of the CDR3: TGTGCCAAAGGGATAGGGCGGGGTGGCACTGAAGCTTTCTTT.

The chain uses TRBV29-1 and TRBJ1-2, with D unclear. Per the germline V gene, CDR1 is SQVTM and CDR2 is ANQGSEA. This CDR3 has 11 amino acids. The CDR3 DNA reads TGCGCCACTCCGGCTAACTATGGCTACACCTTC. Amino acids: CATPANYGYTF.

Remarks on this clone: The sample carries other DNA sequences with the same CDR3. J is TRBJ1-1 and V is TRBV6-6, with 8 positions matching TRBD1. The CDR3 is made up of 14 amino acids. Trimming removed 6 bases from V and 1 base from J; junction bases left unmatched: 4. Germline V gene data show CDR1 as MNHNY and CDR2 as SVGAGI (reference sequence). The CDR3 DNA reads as TGTGCCAGCAGCTACGGACAGGGGAACACTGAAGCTTTCTTT. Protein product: CASSYGQGNTEAFF.

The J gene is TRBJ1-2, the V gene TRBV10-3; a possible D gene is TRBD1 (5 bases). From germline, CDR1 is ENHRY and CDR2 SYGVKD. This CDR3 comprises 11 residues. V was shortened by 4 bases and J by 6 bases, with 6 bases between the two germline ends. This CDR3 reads CAISGGDGYTF. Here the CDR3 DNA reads TGTGCCATCAGTGGGGGGGATGGCTACACCTTC.

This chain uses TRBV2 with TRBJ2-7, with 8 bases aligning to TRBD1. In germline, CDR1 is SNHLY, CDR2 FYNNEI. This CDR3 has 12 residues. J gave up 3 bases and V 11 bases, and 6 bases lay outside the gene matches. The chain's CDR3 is CAGTRGLYEQYF. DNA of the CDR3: TGTGCCGGTACCAGGGGGCTCTACGAGCAGTACTTC. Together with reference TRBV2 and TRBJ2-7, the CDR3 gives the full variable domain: EPEVTQTPSHQVTQMGQEVILRCVPISNHLYFYWYRQILGQKVEFLVSFYNNEISEKSEIFDDQFSVERPDGSNFTLKIRSTKLEDSAMYFCAGTRGLYEQYFGPGTRLTVT.

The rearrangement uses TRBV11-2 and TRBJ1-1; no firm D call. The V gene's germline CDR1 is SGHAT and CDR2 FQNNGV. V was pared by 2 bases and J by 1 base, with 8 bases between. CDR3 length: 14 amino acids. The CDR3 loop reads CASSLRRENTEAFF. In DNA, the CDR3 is TGTGCCAGCAGCTTACGTCGGGAGAACACTGAAGCTTTCTTT.

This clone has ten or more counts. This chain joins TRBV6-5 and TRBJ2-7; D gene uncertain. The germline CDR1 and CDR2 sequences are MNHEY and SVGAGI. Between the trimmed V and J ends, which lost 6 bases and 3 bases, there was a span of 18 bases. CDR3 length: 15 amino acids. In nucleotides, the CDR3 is TGTGCCAGCAGCCTCGCTGCCGGTTTCGGCTACGAGCAGTACTTC. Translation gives CASSLAAGFGYEQYF.